Sequencing of this T cell receptor beta chain was carried out in a study of T-cell memory formation after mild COVID-19. This clonotype occurred a few times. Losses at the gene ends were 0 bases for V and 2 bases for J; bases not matched to a gene: 1. This CDR3 has 15 amino acids. Germline V gives CDR1 SGDLS, CDR2 YYNGEE. TCRdb ran MiXCR on the 5' RACE reads and lists one entry per CDR3 protein. This table has 40,000 to 45,000 distinct CDR3 sequences, 9.5% appearing once. The sample comprised PBMCs or a T cell subset sorted from them (not recorded which). The chain carries TRBV9 and TRBJ2-2; TRBD1 matches at 7 bases. This receptor was taken from an adult woman who had mild COVID-19 (a few samples of this study predate the infection). Cell type and time point are not known. In DNA, the CDR3 is TGTGCCAGCAGCGTAGGACAGGGAAACACCGGGGAGCTGTTTTTT. Its protein product is CASSVGQGNTGELFF.